The 27 T cell receptor beta chains reported below all come from one sample, sequenced in a study of cytomegalovirus exposure and HLA in healthy donors. PCR primers comprised 60 Vbeta and 13 Jbeta primers. Generated by immunoSEQ multiplex PCR, the TCRdb table keeps only in-frame clones and is missing some. Found here are around 180,000 clones, just under 85% of them singletons; the top ten hold 4.8%. Specimen: PBMCs. These receptors originate from a girl under 18 in good health and CMV-seropositive.

The gene calls are TRBV14 and TRBJ1-2, with D perhaps TRBD1 (5 bases). CDR1 is SGHDN, CDR2 FVKESK, per germline. The length of the CDR3 is 13 residues. Trimming cost V 6 bases and J 10 bases, with 18 bases left between them. This CDR3 reads CASSRGLTPVYTF. In DNA, the CDR3 is TGTGCCAGCAGTCGGGGACTGACTCCCGTCTACACCTTC.

This clone was observed a few times. V and J are TRBV4-1 and TRBJ1-3; possible D gene TRBD1, 5 bases. Trimming took 0 bases from V and 2 from J, leaving 14 bases between them. CDR3 length equals 17 residues. Germline CDR1 and CDR2: MGHRA and YSYEKL. As DNA, the CDR3 is TGCGCCAGCAGCCAAGATCGCCCCCCCAGGGCTGGAAACACCATATATTTT. Translation: CASSQDRPPRAGNTIYF.

The chain uses TRBV2 and TRBJ1-4; 7 nucleotides align to TRBD1. Germline CDR1 is SNHLY and CDR2 is FYNNEI. The CDR3 is 16 amino acids. J lost 11 bases, V lost 8 bases, and 20 bases had no gene match. CDR3 nucleotides: TGTGCCAGCGTCGCCGGGACGGGGCAGGGGGTCGGGAAACTGTTTTTT. It yields the protein CASVAGTGQGVGKLFF.

This chain uses TRBV7-9 with TRBJ1-4, with D perhaps matching TRBD1 (5 bases). Germline V CDR1 and CDR2: SEHNR, FQNEAQ (reference sequence). V dropped 4 bases and J dropped 3 bases, with 15 bases sitting between them. The CDR3 consists of 16 residues. This CDR3 is CASSSEKTEPNEKLFF. Written as DNA, the CDR3 is TGTGCCAGCAGCTCGGAAAAGACAGAGCCTAATGAAAAACTGTTTTTT.

V is TRBV9 and J is TRBJ2-5, with D unresolved. The CDR3 contains 14 residues. Germline V lookup: CDR1 SGDLS, CDR2 YYNGEE. Trimming took 0 bases from V and 0 from J, leaving 6 bases between them. The CDR3 is CASSVESDQETQYF. DNA of the CDR3: TGTGCCAGCAGCGTAGAATCTGACCAAGAGACCCAGTACTTC.

The chain uses TRBV5-4 and TRBJ1-1, with a tentative D call TRBD1 (5 bases). The CDR3 covers 14 residues. Trimming took off 5 bases at V and 6 bases at J, with 17 bases between the two ends. The germline V gene encodes CDR1 SGHNT and CDR2 YYREEE (reference sequence). CDR3 sequence (DNA): TGTGCCAGCAGGGAGGGACGAGGGGACTCTGAAGCTTTCTTT. The encoded protein is CASREGRGDSEAFF.

The V gene is TRBV7-2, the J gene TRBJ1-1; 8 bases are shared with TRBD1. The trim removed 1 base at V and 4 bases at J, leaving 2 bases unmatched. The germline gives CDR1 SGHTA, CDR2 FQGNSA. The CDR3 totals 14 residues. The CDR3 loop is CASSLGDRSTEAFF. CDR3 nucleotides: TGTGCCAGCAGCTTAGGGGACAGGAGCACTGAAGCTTTCTTT.

The chain recombines TRBV6-5 with TRBJ1-5; 7 bases align to TRBD1. The CDR3 runs 14 residues. Germline assignment: CDR1 MNHEY and CDR2 SVGAGI. Germline trimming cut 6 bases from V and 5 bases from J; bases unmatched to any gene: 7. DNA of the CDR3: TGTGCCAGCAGCCCGGGACAGTGGGATCAGCCCCAGCATTTT. It translates to CASSPGQWDQPQHF.

This sequence joins TRBV6-1 and TRBJ1-5; unclear D gene. CDR1 is MNHNS, CDR2 SASEGT, per germline. This CDR3 spans 15 amino acids. With 6 bases removed from V and 5 bases from J, the gap between germline ends came to 17 bases. CDR3 DNA sequence: TGTGCCAGCAGCTGGGATGGGAGGGAATATCAGCCCCAGCATTTT. It encodes CASSWDGREYQPQHF.

This sequence joins TRBV28 and TRBJ1-2; unclear D gene. From germline, CDR1 is MDHEN and CDR2 SYDVKM. The CDR3 is 14 amino acids. V gave up 6 bases and J gave up 3 bases, with 14 bases separating them. CDR3 sequence (DNA): TGTGCCAGCAGCCCCCTTGAAAGAGACTATGGCTACACCTTC. This translates into CASSPLERDYGYTF.

This clone came up once. The rearrangement joins TRBV12-5 to TRBJ2-2; 10 bases agree with TRBD1. The CDR3 covers 14 residues. CDR1 is LGHNT and CDR2 is FRNRAP in the germline V gene. The J segment lost 6 bases and the V segment lost 6 bases, leaving 4 bases of the junction unmatched. The chain's CDR3 is CASGQGQGAGELFF. DNA of the CDR3: TGTGCTAGTGGGCAAGGACAGGGGGCCGGGGAGCTGTTTTTT.

This clone was counted between two and nine times. The chain combines TRBV27 with TRBJ2-7; D remains ambiguous. Trimming shortened V by 0 bases and J by 2 bases, and 8 bases separated the two germline ends. The germline CDR1 and CDR2 sequences are MNHEY and SMNVEV (reference sequence). The CDR3 contains 14 residues. The CDR3 bases are TGTGCCAGCAGTTTATCCTGGCAGGCCTACGAGCAGTACTTC. Encoded protein: CASSLSWQAYEQYF.

V and J are TRBV2 and TRBJ2-2; D uncertain. This CDR3 is built from 13 residues. The V end lost 4 bases, the J end lost 2 bases, and 5 bases lay between the germline ends. Germline values: CDR1 SNHLY, CDR2 FYNNEI. The CDR3 bases are TGTGCCAGCAGTGGGCTTAACACCGGGGAGCTGTTTTTT. It encodes CASSGLNTGELFF.

The chain carries TRBV5-1 and TRBJ2-7; the match to TRBD2 covers 13 bases. V shed 4 bases and J 5 bases; nucleotides not matched to a gene: 6. Germline V CDR1 and CDR2: SGHRS, YFSETQ. The CDR3 sequence is 15 residues long. As DNA, the CDR3 is TGCGCCAGCAGCAGCACTAGCGGGGGGGCAAACGAGCAGTACTTC. It is translated as CASSSTSGGANEQYF.

The chain uses TRBV5-1 and TRBJ1-2; D is unresolved. Germline assignment: CDR1 SGHRS and CDR2 YFSETQ. V gave up 4 bases and J gave up 6 bases, with 13 bases separating them. This CDR3 is built from 13 residues. In DNA, the CDR3 is TGCGCCAGCAGCCCGACCGTGGCGGATGGCTACACCTTC. Its protein product is CASSPTVADGYTF.

V usage is TRBV9 and J usage is TRBJ2-1; 10 positions match TRBD1. V was pared by 3 bases and J by 4 bases, with 13 bases of the junction left unmatched. The CDR3 contains 18 residues. Germline CDR1 is SGDLS and CDR2 is YYNGEE. CDR3 in DNA: TGTGCCAGCAGCGGACAGGACAGGGGGGTCAACCTTTACAATGAGCAGTTCTTC. Protein: CASSGQDRGVNLYNEQFF. The variable domain in full, with the rest retrieved from reference TRBV9 and TRBJ2-1, is DSGVTQTPKHLITATGQRVTLRCSPRSGDLSVYWYQQSLDQGLQFLIQYYNGEERAKGNILERFSAQQFPDLHSELNLSSLELGDSALYFCASSGQDRGVNLYNEQFFGPGTRLTVL.

The gene calls are TRBV6-5 and TRBJ2-5; 9 bases map to TRBD1. The last part of the DNA fits TRBJ2-7 better; the J call may be wrong. The CDR3 runs to 14 residues. Germline values: CDR1 MNHEY, CDR2 SVGAGI. CDR3 sequence reads: CASSYGQGRNEQYF. The CDR3 DNA sequence: TGTGCCAGCAGTTACGGACAGGGGAGAAACGAGCAGTACTTC.

The gene calls are TRBV7-9 and TRBJ2-3; 11 nucleotides match TRBD2. The trim removed 5 bases at V and 6 bases at J, leaving 4 bases unmatched. This CDR3 is built from 14 residues. The germline V gene encodes CDR1 SEHNR and CDR2 FQNEAQ (reference sequence). The chain's CDR3 is CASSTRTSGDTQYF. CDR3 DNA: TGTGCCAGCAGCACAAGGACTAGCGGGGATACGCAGTATTTT.

This sequence joins TRBV21-1 and TRBJ2-4; TRBD2 reflects the table's D call only, with no check against the DNA. TRBV21-1 is a documented pseudogene. This CDR3 is built from 22 residues. The CDR3 loop is CASSKRGAKLTGTSGNKNIQYF. CDR3 DNA sequence: TGTGCCAGCAGCAAAAGGGGGGCCAAACTCACCGGGACTAGCGGAAACAAAAACATTCAGTACTTC.

CDR3 DNA: TGTGCCAGCAGTGAAACTAGCGGGGGGATCCTTCATGTTACGCAGTATTTT. It translates to CASSETSGGILHVTQYF. V and J are TRBV2 and TRBJ2-3; 12 nucleotides match TRBD2. There are 17 residues in the CDR3. Germline V gene lookup returns CDR1 SNHLY and CDR2 FYNNEI. Trimming removed 2 bases from V and 8 bases from J; junction bases left unmatched: 11.

This sequence joins TRBV6-5 and TRBJ1-4; maybe TRBD1 (5 bases). The V and J ends lost 5 bases and 8 bases respectively, with 15 bases between them. There are 14 residues in the CDR3. In germline, CDR1 is MNHEY, CDR2 SVGAGI. Written as DNA, the CDR3 is TGTGCCAGCAGTCCGGGGGAGGGAAGCGAAAAACTGTTTTTT. Protein sequence: CASSPGEGSEKLFF.

This clone was observed a single time. This chain links TRBV5-1 with TRBJ1-4, with 7 bases identical to TRBD1. CDR3 length: 15 residues. The germline V gene has CDR1 SGHRS and CDR2 YFSETQ. J gave up 5 bases and V 3 bases, and 7 bases lay outside the gene matches. The CDR3 loop is CASSYDRAKNEKLFF. The CDR3 DNA reads as TGCGCCAGCAGCTATGACAGGGCCAAGAATGAAAAACTGTTTTTT.

This chain joins TRBV27 and TRBJ2-2; 7 bases match TRBD2. Germline-derived CDR1 and CDR2 are MNHEY and SMNVEV (reference sequence). The CDR3 covers 17 residues. The V segment lost 2 bases and the J segment 6 bases; nucleotides outside the gene matches: 12. In DNA, the CDR3 is TGTGCCAGCAGTTTAGCGGTTCCGGGGGGTTTCGCCGGGGAGCTGTTTTTT. This gives the protein CASSLAVPGGFAGELFF.

The CDR3 spells CASRLTFGTEQYF. As DNA, the CDR3 is TGTGCCAGCAGACTAACATTTGGAACCGAGCAGTACTTC. This chain joins TRBV6-5 and TRBJ2-7, with D hard to call. The CDR3 consists of 13 residues. The germline V gene has CDR1 MNHEY and CDR2 SVGAGI. V lost 6 bases and J 6 bases, leaving 15 bases between the germline ends.

The chain couples TRBV5-1 to TRBJ1-1; D is ambiguous. Germline assignment: CDR1 SGHRS and CDR2 YFSETQ. This CDR3 has 11 amino acids. The V gene lost 7 bases and the J gene lost 10 bases, with 14 bases spanning the gap. The CDR3, as DNA: TGCGCCAGCGGCGCGGATAGAGGAGCTTTCTTT. It specifies CASGADRGAFF.

The chain is built from TRBV4-1 and TRBJ1-3; D possibly corresponds to TRBD1 (5 bases). Germline values: CDR1 MGHRA, CDR2 YSYEKL. The CDR3 is 17 amino acids. V lost 4 bases to trimming and J lost 8 bases, with 24 bases between them. The CDR3 protein is CASSPGPFTGSWDTIYF. As DNA, the CDR3 is TGCGCCAGCAGCCCGGGCCCGTTTACAGGCTCTTGGGACACCATATATTTT.

V usage is TRBV5-8 and J usage is TRBJ1-5; D is unclear. The CDR3 covers 15 residues. Trimming left V 1 base short and J 1 base short, with 9 bases between. Per the germline V gene, CDR1 is SGHTS and CDR2 is YDEGEE. The CDR3, as DNA: TGTGCCAGCAGCTTGTTATTTAAAAGCAATCAGCCCCAGCATTTT. Its protein product is CASSLLFKSNQPQHF.